One sample yielded the 11 T cell receptor beta chains listed below, sequenced in a study of T cell responses to AZD1222 COVID-19 vaccine. Only in-frame clones appear in the TCRdb table, and some are missing; sequencing was by immunoSEQ multiplex PCR. The data contain 150,000 to 200,000 clones, 94% of them seen just once; the ten biggest clones take up approximately 4.6%. The starting material was peripheral blood, obtained 28 days after the second AZD1222 dose. The receptors here all came from an adult who received the AZD1222 COVID-19 vaccine.

This clone has a single count. This rearrangement joins TRBV24-1 to TRBJ2-2; D gene uncertain. The CDR3 is 13 residues long. The V gene lost 7 bases and the J gene lost 2 bases, with 7 bases spanning the gap. Germline loops: CDR1 KGHDR, CDR2 SFDVKD. The CDR3 nucleotides are TGTGCCACCAGGTACTCAAACACCGGGGAGCTGTTTTTT. This sequence encodes CATRYSNTGELFF.

This rearrangement joins TRBV16 to TRBJ1-1; unclear D gene. The germline CDR1 and CDR2 sequences are KGHSY and FQNENV. The V and J ends lost 2 bases and 7 bases respectively, with 5 bases between them. The CDR3 runs to 11 residues. The CDR3 loop is CASSQSLEAFF. The CDR3 nucleotides read TGTGCCAGCAGCCAAAGTCTTGAAGCTTTCTTT.

The rearrangement joins TRBV18 to TRBJ1-5, with 8 nucleotides matching TRBD1. The CDR3 is 14 amino acids. J gave up 5 bases and V 1 base, and 1 base lay outside the gene matches. The V gene's germline CDR1 is KGHSH and CDR2 LQKENI. The CDR3 nucleotides read TGTGCCAGCTCACCACGACAGGGGTATCAGCCCCAGCATTTT. Protein sequence: CASSPRQGYQPQHF.

This rearrangement joins TRBV28 to TRBJ2-7, with TRBD2 as a possible D gene (6 bases). CDR1 and CDR2 from the germline V gene are MDHEN and SYDVKM. The CDR3 contains 15 residues. V was pared by 5 bases and J by 0 bases, with 14 bases between. CDR3 in DNA: TGTGCCAGCAGTCCCGGGACCGGGAGCTCCTACGAGCAGTACTTC. Translation: CASSPGTGSSYEQYF. Together with reference TRBV28 and TRBJ2-7, the CDR3 gives the full variable domain: DVKVTQSSRYLVKRTGEKVFLECVQDMDHENMFWYRQDPGLGLRLIYFSYDVKMKEKGDIPEGYSVSREKKERFSLILESASTNQTSMYLCASSPGTGSSYEQYFGPGTRLTVT.

The CDR3 DNA reads as TGTGCCAGCAGCTTGAACGGGCAAGAGACCCAGTACTTC. The encoded protein is CASSLNGQETQYF. The chain combines TRBV5-4 with TRBJ2-5, with D unresolved. The V end was cut by 1 base, the J end by 2 bases, with 6 bases between. Germline values: CDR1 SGHNT, CDR2 YYREEE (reference sequence). The CDR3 length is 13 residues. Using reference TRBV5-4 and TRBJ2-5 for the parts outside the CDR3, the full variable domain is ETGVTQSPTHLIKTRGQQVTLRCSSQSGHNTVSWYQQALGQGPQFIFQYYREEENGRGNFPPRFSGLQFPNYSSELNVNALELDDSALYLCASSLNGQETQYFGPGTRLLVL.

The V gene is TRBV4-1, the J gene TRBJ2-2; TRBD2 matches 11 bases. The J segment lost 5 bases and the V segment lost 4 bases, leaving 9 bases of the junction unmatched. The CDR3 spans 17 residues. From germline, CDR1 is MGHRA and CDR2 YSYEKL. The CDR3 sequence is CASSPLGSGRGTGELFF. CDR3 DNA sequence: TGCGCCAGCAGCCCCCTGGGTAGCGGGAGGGGTACCGGGGAGCTGTTTTTT.

This sequence joins TRBV6-5 and TRBJ2-3; TRBD1 might be the D (5 bases). The germline V gene encodes CDR1 MNHEY and CDR2 SVGAGI. With 6 bases removed from V and 3 bases from J, the gap between germline ends came to 16 bases. CDR3 length: 15 residues. The CDR3 DNA is TGTGCCAGCAGGAACCCTGGGGCCAAGACAGATACGCAGTATTTT. It is translated as CASRNPGAKTDTQYF.

This rearrangement joins TRBV15 to TRBJ1-4, with TRBD1 matching 12 bases. CDR3 length: 17 amino acids. Germline CDR1 and CDR2: LNHNV and YYDKDF (reference sequence). The V and J ends lost 8 bases and 8 bases, in that order; junction bases with no gene match: 15. The CDR3: CATSGTGGGFGHEKLFF. DNA for the CDR3: TGTGCCACCTCCGGGACAGGGGGCGGTTTTGGGCACGAAAAACTGTTTTTT. The full variable domain, rest sourced from reference TRBV15 and TRBJ1-4, is DAMVIQNPRYQVTQFGKPVTLSCSQTLNHNVMYWYQQKSSQAPKLLFHYYDKDFNNEADTPDNFQSRRPNTSFCFLDIRSPGLGDTAMYLCATSGTGGGFGHEKLFFGSGTQLSVL.

The chain uses TRBV7-8 and TRBJ1-1, with D maybe TRBD1 (6 bases). The CDR3 sequence is 13 residues long. V was shortened by 3 bases and J by 6 bases, with 11 bases between the two germline ends. Germline V gene sequence: CDR1 SGHVS, CDR2 FQNEAQ. This CDR3 reads CASSLGGGPEAFF. As DNA, the CDR3 is TGTGCCAGCAGCTTGGGCGGGGGGCCTGAAGCTTTCTTT.

The genes are TRBV4-3 and TRBJ2-1, with a weak D call TRBD2 (5 bases). This CDR3 spans 15 amino acids. Trimming pared 4 bases from V and 0 bases from J, leaving 10 bases between. The germline CDR1 and CDR2 sequences are LGHNA and YSLEER. The CDR3 protein is CASSPDTSSYNEQFF. The CDR3 coding sequence is TGCGCCAGCAGCCCAGACACTAGCTCCTACAATGAGCAGTTCTTC.

This chain links TRBV18 with TRBJ2-7, with D tentatively TRBD2 (5 bases). The CDR3 is 13 residues long. CDR1 and CDR2 from the germline V gene are KGHSH and LQKENI. Trimming shortened V by 0 bases and J by 3 bases, and 6 bases separated the two germline ends. CDR3 DNA: TGTGCCAGCTCACCACCGACTATCTACGAGCAGTACTTC. Protein sequence: CASSPPTIYEQYF. Based on the CDR3 plus reference TRBV18 and TRBJ2-7, the full variable domain is NAGVMQNPRHLVRRRGQEARLRCSPMKGHSHVYWYRQLPEEGLKFMVYLQKENIIDESGMPKERFSAEFPKEGPSILRIQQVVRGDSAAYFCASSPPTIYEQYFGPGTRLTVT.